This T cell receptor beta chain is drawn from a study of response to subunit inactivated influenza vaccine. This clonotype was counted between two and nine times. The antigen is unknown. Findings of the study overall: Authors suggested each seasonal flu vaccination may recruit only limited numbers of new T cells.

Germline CDR1 is DFQATT and CDR2 is SNEGSKA (reference sequence). Trimming pared 5 bases from V and 3 bases from J, leaving 11 bases between. The CDR3 length is 12 residues. TCRdb passed the RT-PCR reads through MiXCR, listing each CDR3 protein once. Here the sample spans about 570,000 distinct CDR3 sequences, roughly 12% being singletons. The TCR comes from a man aged 50 to 60 who received an inactivated influenza vaccine. Material: PBMCs from blood, obtained on the day of vaccination. The J gene is TRBJ2-7, the V gene TRBV20-1; no firm D call. The CDR3 DNA follows: TGCAGTGCTCCCGGACGGAGCTACGAGCAGTACTTC. Translating it yields CSAPGRSYEQYF.